The 27 T cell receptor beta chains given below trace back to one sample, sequenced in a study of OX40 agonist ivuxolimab in advanced cancers. Clones were read by immunoSEQ multiplex PCR, and TCRdb kept only the in-frame ones, dropping some. Of about 70,000 clones listed, 85% are singletons. Sequencing used CD4+ or CD8+ T cells sorted from blood, obtained in a trial of the OX40 agonist ivuxolimab. The receptors come from an adult with an advanced solid tumor such as melanoma, head and neck, liver or kidney cancer.

The V call is TRBV6-5, the J call TRBJ1-2, with D tentatively TRBD1 (6 bases). This CDR3 contains 13 residues. The V and J ends lost 5 bases and 4 bases respectively, with 11 bases between them. Per germline, CDR1 MNHEY and CDR2 SVGAGI. The CDR3 loop reads CASSDPRGYGYTF. Written as DNA, the CDR3 is TGTGCCAGCAGTGACCCCAGGGGCTATGGCTACACCTTC.

The chain recombines TRBV5-3 with TRBJ1-1, with 7 nucleotides matching TRBD1. TRBV5-3 is marked as an open reading frame, function uncertain. CDR3 length: 12 residues. With V trimmed by 5 bases and J by 7 bases, 5 bases remained unmatched. The CDR3 loop reads CARRDGQDEAFF. In nucleotides, the CDR3 is TGTGCCAGAAGGGATGGACAGGATGAAGCTTTCTTT.

The chain joins TRBV7-9 to TRBJ2-1, with TRBD2 identical over 8 bases. The CDR3 totals 14 residues. CDR1 SEHNR and CDR2 FQNEAQ come from the germline V gene (reference sequence). The trim removed 6 bases at V and 7 bases at J, leaving 8 bases unmatched. The CDR3 is CASSPGLGRNEQFF. The DNA of the CDR3 is TGTGCCAGCAGTCCGGGACTAGGGAGGAATGAGCAGTTCTTC.

The rearrangement uses TRBV4-1 and TRBJ2-5; 12 positions agree with TRBD2. The germline CDR1 and CDR2 sequences are MGHRA and YSYEKL. V gave up 4 bases and J gave up 2 bases; unmatched junction bases: 8. The CDR3 spans 17 residues. The CDR3 DNA is TGCGCCAGCAGCCGAAGCGGACTAGCGGGGTTTCAAGAGACCCAGTACTTC. This sequence encodes CASSRSGLAGFQETQYF.

The rearrangement links TRBV10-2 to TRBJ2-1, with D uncertain. Deletions cut 10 bases from V and 7 bases from J, with 14 bases between. The CDR3 length is 12 residues. Germline lookup yields CDR1 WSHSY and CDR2 SAAADI. DNA of the CDR3: TGCGCCATCCCCATACCTGCAAATGAGCAGTTCTTC. It specifies CAIPIPANEQFF.

The CDR3 DNA is TGTGCCTGGAGTGTACCGGGTACCCACGGGGAGCTGTTTTTT. Its protein product is CAWSVPGTHGELFF. The chain links TRBV30 to TRBJ2-2, with unresolved D. The CDR3 runs to 14 residues. The ends were cut back, 0 bases at V and 7 bases at J, with 12 bases in the middle. The germline V gene encodes CDR1 GTSNPN and CDR2 SVGIG (reference sequence).

The chain uses TRBV18 and TRBJ2-5; D unresolved. CDR1 and CDR2 (germline): KGHSH, LQKENI. This CDR3 is 13 amino acids long. Trimming took 3 bases from V and 1 from J, leaving 6 bases between them. This chain's CDR3 is CASSPDPQETQYF. The CDR3, as DNA: TGTGCCAGCTCACCGGACCCCCAAGAGACCCAGTACTTC. Looking up the rest from reference TRBV18 and TRBJ2-5 gives the full variable domain: NAGVMQNPRHLVRRRGQEARLRCSPMKGHSHVYWYRQLPEEGLKFMVYLQKENIIDESGMPKERFSAEFPKEGPSILRIQQVVRGDSAAYFCASSPDPQETQYFGPGTRLLVL.

The chain is built from TRBV11-3 and TRBJ2-7; D is unresolved. Germline V gene sequence: CDR1 SGHNT, CDR2 YENEEA. V was clipped by 2 bases and J by 5 bases, with 7 bases between them. The CDR3 has 12 residues. In DNA form, the CDR3 reads TGTGCCAGCAGCTTACGGGTCCACGAGCAGTACTTC. Its translation: CASSLRVHEQYF.

The V gene is TRBV28, the J gene TRBJ2-7; a weak D match, TRBD2 (5 bases). With 10 bases removed from V and 3 bases from J, the gap between germline ends came to 10 bases. Germline-derived CDR1 and CDR2 are MDHEN and SYDVKM. CDR3 length: 11 residues. The CDR3 is CATTGDYEQYF. CDR3 sequence (DNA): TGTGCCACTACCGGGGACTACGAGCAGTACTTC.

The chain uses TRBV10-3 and TRBJ2-1; TRBD2 is a possible D gene (6 bases). V was pared by 3 bases and J by 6 bases, with 18 bases between. Per germline, CDR1 ENHRY and CDR2 SYGVKD. CDR3 length equals 16 residues. CDR3 coding DNA: TGTGCCATCAGTGATCAGGAGCGGGCCTTAGGCAATGAGCAGTTCTTC. This codes for CAISDQERALGNEQFF.

This clone was seen a single time. This sequence joins TRBV6-1 and TRBJ1-1, with 7 bases that match TRBD1. The V gene end was trimmed by 4 bases and the J gene end by 8 bases; junction bases not matched to a gene: 7. The germline V gene has CDR1 MNHNS and CDR2 SASEGT. The CDR3 is 13 amino acids. The CDR3: CASSVRDRSEAFF. CDR3 nucleotides: TGTGCCAGCAGTGTACGGGACAGATCCGAAGCTTTCTTT.

This sequence joins TRBV6-6 and TRBJ1-2; 9 nucleotides agree with TRBD1. Germline loops: CDR1 MNHNY, CDR2 SVGAGI (reference sequence). V was clipped by 5 bases and J by 1 base; unmatched bases: 5. This CDR3 contains 15 residues. In DNA, the CDR3 is TGTGCCAGCAGTGACGAGGGACAGGGTAACTATGGCTACACCTTC. Protein product: CASSDEGQGNYGYTF.

This CDR3 is CASSLAGQELGKNIQYF. The CDR3 DNA is TGTGCCAGCAGCTTAGCTGGGCAGGAGCTTGGAAAAAACATTCAGTACTTC. V is TRBV7-9 and J is TRBJ2-4, with no clear D. Per germline, CDR1 SEHNR and CDR2 FQNEAQ (reference sequence). This CDR3 spans 17 amino acids. V lost 0 bases, J lost 4 bases, and 16 bases lay in between.

This chain connects TRBV2 to TRBJ1-5; no reliable D call. CDR3 length equals 13 residues. V dropped 4 bases and J dropped 4 bases, with 8 bases sitting between them. Germline CDR1 is SNHLY and CDR2 is FYNNEI. Here the CDR3 reads CASSAGPNQPQHF. The DNA of the CDR3 is TGTGCCAGCAGTGCGGGCCCGAATCAGCCCCAGCATTTT.

The CDR3 region is CASSETAGVQGYTF. CDR3 nucleotides: TGTGCCAGCAGCGAAACCGCAGGGGTTCAAGGCTACACCTTC. V and J are TRBV11-3 and TRBJ1-2; the D gene is possibly TRBD1 (6 bases). The CDR3 length is 14 residues. The ends were cut back, 5 bases at V and 8 bases at J, with 18 bases in the middle. Germline lookup yields CDR1 SGHNT and CDR2 YENEEA.

The CDR3, as DNA: TGTGCCAGCAGTTACCAGAGGCTGAATTCACCCCTCCACTTT. It specifies CASSYQRLNSPLHF. The gene calls are TRBV6-6 and TRBJ1-6; D call uncertain. The CDR3 is made up of 14 amino acids. The germline gives CDR1 MNHNY, CDR2 SVGAGI (reference sequence). V lost 2 bases and J 7 bases, leaving 9 bases between the germline ends.

The CDR3 DNA reads as TGTGCCAGCAGTGAATTGGGGTTGTACCAAGAGACCCAGTACTTC. The encoded protein is CASSELGLYQETQYF. This sequence joins TRBV2 and TRBJ2-5; the D is unclear. Germline loops: CDR1 SNHLY, CDR2 FYNNEI. CDR3 length: 15 amino acids. V dropped 2 bases and J dropped 0 bases, with 10 bases sitting between them.

V is TRBV5-1 and J is TRBJ2-5; maybe TRBD1 (6 bases). The germline V gene encodes CDR1 SGHRS and CDR2 YFSETQ. V lost 4 bases to trimming and J lost 2 bases, with 12 bases between them. This CDR3 has 14 amino acids. The CDR3 loop reads CASSLTGEQETQYF. The CDR3 DNA reads as TGCGCCAGCAGCCTGACAGGAGAACAAGAGACCCAGTACTTC.

The table lists this clone with a count of one. The chain recombines TRBV6-5 with TRBJ2-1; 9 bases line up with TRBD2. The CDR3 is 14 residues long. J gave up 10 bases and V 5 bases, and 9 bases lay outside the gene matches. Germline V CDR1 and CDR2: MNHEY, SVGAGI. CDR3 amino acids: CASSIAGAEREQFF. The CDR3 nucleotides are TGTGCCAGCAGTATAGCGGGGGCCGAACGGGAGCAGTTCTTC.

V usage is TRBV18 and J usage is TRBJ2-7; TRBD1 aligns across 9 bases. Germline trimming cut 3 bases from V and 4 bases from J; bases unmatched to any gene: 4. The CDR3 is 14 amino acids. The germline V gene has CDR1 KGHSH and CDR2 LQKENI. The CDR3 sequence is CASSPGQGQYEQYF. The CDR3 bases are TGTGCCAGCTCACCTGGACAGGGGCAGTACGAGCAGTACTTC.

This clone was observed a handful of times. This sequence joins TRBV28 and TRBJ1-2; unclear D gene. CDR3 length: 13 residues. V lost 6 bases to trimming and J lost 1 base, with 9 bases between them. Germline CDR1 MDHEN, CDR2 SYDVKM. This chain's CDR3 is CASRQLGNYGYTF. CDR3 sequence (DNA): TGTGCCAGCAGACAGCTGGGTAACTATGGCTACACCTTC.

V usage is TRBV5-1 and J usage is TRBJ2-7; 8 nucleotides align to TRBD2. Germline CDR1 reads SGHRS; CDR2 reads YFSETQ. The trim removed 7 bases at V and 5 bases at J, leaving 8 bases unmatched. CDR3 length: 13 residues. This chain's CDR3 is CASSMRGADEQYF. CDR3 coding DNA: TGCGCCAGCTCCATGCGGGGGGCTGACGAGCAGTACTTC.

V and J are TRBV21-1 and TRBJ1-2; the DNA was not compared with TRBD1, the D call given in the table. TRBV21-1 is listed as a pseudogene. CDR3 length equals 17 residues. As DNA, the CDR3 is TGTGCCAGCAGCAATGAAAAGGGGGCATCGTCCAACTATGGCTACACCTTC. Translation: CASSNEKGASSNYGYTF.

The chain has TRBV4-2 and TRBJ2-3, with 8 bases identical to TRBD2. CDR1 is LGHNA and CDR2 is YNFKEQ in the germline V gene. The CDR3 covers 16 residues. V lost 2 bases to trimming and J lost 5 bases; unmatched junction nucleotides: 9. The CDR3 spells CASSQTGTRGEDTQYF. The DNA of the CDR3 is TGTGCCAGCAGCCAAACTGGGACTAGAGGGGAAGATACGCAGTATTTT.

The chain combines TRBV2 with TRBJ2-2; D is undetermined. V was clipped by 8 bases and J by 0 bases, with 13 bases between them. This CDR3 comprises 15 residues. The V gene's germline CDR1 is SNHLY and CDR2 FYNNEI. This CDR3 reads CASLTGPANTGELFF. For the CDR3, the DNA is TGTGCCAGCCTAACCGGACCCGCGAACACCGGGGAGCTGTTTTTT.

The chain links TRBV15 to TRBJ2-5; tentative D call: TRBD2 (6 bases). Germline V gene data show CDR1 as LNHNV and CDR2 as YYDKDF (reference sequence). The CDR3 loop spans 12 amino acids. The V end was cut by 3 bases, the J end by 5 bases, with 7 bases between. CDR3 loop: CATSSGGETQYF. In DNA, the CDR3 is TGTGCCACCAGCAGTGGAGGGGAGACCCAGTACTTC.

The chain has TRBV7-2 and TRBJ2-7; 8 positions agree with TRBD2. CDR1 is SGHTA, CDR2 FQGNSA, per germline. With 3 bases clipped from V and 1 base from J, the junction kept 2 bases outside the gene matches. The CDR3 loop spans 14 amino acids. CDR3 region: CASSFSGTSYEQYF. CDR3 nucleotide sequence: TGTGCCAGCAGCTTTAGCGGGACATCCTACGAGCAGTACTTC.